Shown below are 16 T cell receptor beta chains from a single sample sequenced in a study of blood T cell repertoires in COVID-19 (dated by TCRdb to between 2020 and 2021). The method was the immunoSEQ multiplex PCR assay. TCRdb obtained this table from immuneACCESS and retained in-frame rearrangements with V and J assigned. These tables miss some clones; where compared with another copy, unresolved V genes account for less than half of the shortfall, and the remainder is unexplained. The sample profile shows 150,000 or so clones; more than 70% of them were found once. In total, the top ten clones hold over 10% of the sample. Sequencing used peripheral blood. The origin of the receptors is a man aged 55-75 years with active or convalescent COVID-19.

The V and J genes are TRBV18 and TRBJ1-1, with 7 bases that match TRBD1. Germline CDR1 and CDR2: KGHSH and LQKENI. The CDR3 length is 17 residues. With V trimmed by 1 base and J by 2 bases, 10 bases remained unmatched. The CDR3 sequence is CASSPRQGLGRNTEAFF. The CDR3 nucleotides read TGTGCCAGCTCACCACGACAGGGACTAGGGCGTAACACTGAAGCTTTCTTT. Full variable domain (rest looked up from reference TRBV18 and TRBJ1-1): NAGVMQNPRHLVRRRGQEARLRCSPMKGHSHVYWYRQLPEEGLKFMVYLQKENIIDESGMPKERFSAEFPKEGPSILRIQQVVRGDSAAYFCASSPRQGLGRNTEAFFGQGTRLTVV.

In nucleotides, the CDR3 is TGTGCCAGCGCCCTGACTTTTTTCTTAGACAATGAGCAGTTCTTC. Translating gives CASALTFFLDNEQFF. V is TRBV7-2 and J is TRBJ2-1; D is unclear. Germline CDR1 and CDR2: SGHTA and FQGNSA. The V and J ends lost 8 bases and 5 bases respectively, with 19 bases between them. The CDR3 length is 15 residues.

The chain combines TRBV4-1 with TRBJ2-2; D may be TRBD1 (6 bases). The germline V and J ends were trimmed by 4 bases and 4 bases, with 16 bases remaining between them. The CDR3 loop spans 16 amino acids. Germline V gene data show CDR1 as MGHRA and CDR2 as YSYEKL. Here the CDR3 reads CASSLAGVTRTGELFF. Here the CDR3 DNA reads TGCGCCAGCAGCCTAGCAGGGGTAACGCGCACCGGGGAGCTGTTTTTT.

In this sample, this clone turned up a few times. V usage is TRBV2 and J usage is TRBJ1-5; D gene uncertain. Germline V CDR1 and CDR2: SNHLY, FYNNEI. The V end lost 7 bases, the J end lost 6 bases, and 10 bases lay between the germline ends. The CDR3 has 12 amino acids. The CDR3 nucleotides are TGTGCCAGCACAGTTTCGGGTCAGCCCCAGCATTTT. It is translated as CASTVSGQPQHF.

J is TRBJ2-7 and V is TRBV12-2; the table assigns TRBD2, which was not confirmed against the DNA. TRBV12-2 is a recognized pseudogene. The CDR3 has 13 residues. The CDR3 sequence: CASRLKTSNEQYF. In DNA form, the CDR3 reads TGTGCAAGTCGCTTAAAGACTAGTAACGAGCAGTACTTC.

This clone was seen just once. This chain links TRBV19 with TRBJ2-1, with 10 bases that match TRBD2. V gave up 7 bases and J gave up 9 bases; unmatched junction bases: 6. Per germline, CDR1 LNHDA and CDR2 SQIVND (reference sequence). CDR3 size: 13 residues. The CDR3 protein is CASTSSGSPEQFF. The CDR3 DNA reads as TGTGCCAGTACATCTAGCGGGAGTCCTGAGCAGTTCTTC.

This clone appeared a single time. This chain links TRBV7-9 with TRBJ1-5, with D uncertain. The CDR3 runs to 14 residues. Per the germline V gene, CDR1 is SEHNR and CDR2 is FQNEAQ (reference sequence). The ends were cut back, 1 base at V and 5 bases at J, with 9 bases in the middle. The CDR3 spells CASSLGRGDQPQHF. CDR3 DNA: TGTGCCAGCAGCTTAGGTCGGGGAGATCAGCCCCAGCATTTT.

This sequence joins TRBV6-2 or TRBV6-3 and TRBJ1-5; the D is unclear. Germline CDR1 is MNHEY and CDR2 is SVGEGT. This CDR3 comprises 15 residues. Trimming shortened V by 5 bases and J by 9 bases, and 20 bases separated the two germline ends. The CDR3 protein is CASSTAGRREWPQHF. The CDR3 DNA sequence: TGTGCCAGCAGTACCGCCGGCAGGCGGGAATGGCCCCAGCATTTT.

The V call is TRBV28, the J call TRBJ1-4; possibly TRBD1 for D (5 bases). The CDR3 covers 16 residues. CDR1 is MDHEN, CDR2 SYDVKM, per germline. Trimming took 4 bases from V and 7 from J, leaving 19 bases between them. CDR3 residues: CASSSILGRGGEKLFF. CDR3 DNA sequence: TGTGCCAGCAGTTCCATACTCGGGCGCGGGGGTGAAAAACTGTTTTTT.

J is TRBJ2-1 and V is TRBV18, with TRBD1 identical over 7 bases. CDR3 length equals 14 residues. Germline V gene lookup returns CDR1 KGHSH and CDR2 LQKENI. Trimming cost V 3 bases and J 8 bases; bases outside gene matches: 7. CDR3 residues: CASSPDRETDEQFF. CDR3 sequence (DNA): TGTGCCAGCTCACCCGACAGGGAGACCGATGAGCAGTTCTTC.

The CDR3 loop is CASSPGLAFTGANVLTF. The CDR3 DNA reads as TGTGCCAGCAGCCCGGGACTAGCTTTTACTGGGGCCAACGTCCTGACTTTC. The chain carries TRBV9 and TRBJ2-6; 9 nucleotides line up with TRBD2. The CDR3 covers 17 residues. Germline V gives CDR1 SGDLS, CDR2 YYNGEE. V trimming: 4 bases; J trimming: 2 bases; junction bases outside the gene matches: 7. Combining the CDR3 with reference TRBV9 and TRBJ2-6 gives the whole variable domain DSGVTQTPKHLITATGQRVTLRCSPRSGDLSVYWYQQSLDQGLQFLIQYYNGEERAKGNILERFSAQQFPDLHSELNLSSLELGDSALYFCASSPGLAFTGANVLTFGAGSRLTVL.

This clone was seen a few times. The V and J genes are TRBV6-5 and TRBJ1-4; no clear D. Trimming pared 4 bases from V and 7 bases from J, leaving 13 bases between. In germline, CDR1 is MNHEY, CDR2 SVGAGI. The length of the CDR3 is 14 residues. CDR3 sequence: CASSFNGGGEKLFF. The CDR3, as DNA: TGTGCCAGCAGTTTTAATGGCGGAGGTGAAAAACTGTTTTTT.

The chain couples TRBV30 to TRBJ1-1; no clear D. V was pared by 1 base and J by 5 bases, with 8 bases between. The germline CDR1 and CDR2 sequences are GTSNPN and SVGIG (reference sequence). The length of the CDR3 is 12 residues. CDR3 protein: CAWSATQTEAFF. The CDR3 bases are TGTGCCTGGAGTGCAACCCAGACTGAAGCTTTCTTT. Combining the CDR3 with reference TRBV30 and TRBJ1-1 gives the whole variable domain SQTIHQWPATLVQPVGSPLSLECTVEGTSNPNLYWYRQAAGRGLQLLFYSVGIGQISSEVPQNLSASRPQDRQFILSSKKLLLSDSGFYLCAWSATQTEAFFGQGTRLTVV.

The V gene is TRBV7-9, the J gene TRBJ1-2; D possibly corresponds to TRBD1 (6 bases). The length of the CDR3 is 11 residues. Germline V gives CDR1 SEHNR, CDR2 FQNEAQ (reference sequence). V lost 7 bases and J lost 7, with 10 bases in between. This chain's CDR3 is CASTRGGGYTF. Written as DNA, the CDR3 is TGTGCCAGCACCAGGGGAGGTGGCTACACCTTC.

This clone appeared once. This chain joins TRBV30 and TRBJ2-2; no clear D. Germline V gene sequence: CDR1 GTSNPN, CDR2 SVGIG (reference sequence). The CDR3 totals 15 residues. Between the trimmed V and J ends, which lost 0 bases and 7 bases, there was a span of 15 bases. The DNA of the CDR3 is TGTGCCTGGAGTGTAAATCTCGTAATCGGCGGGGAGCTGTTTTTT. This codes for CAWSVNLVIGGELFF.

The chain couples TRBV3-1 (or the pseudogene TRBV3-2) to TRBJ1-6, with a tentative D call TRBD1 (5 bases). Trimming pared 7 bases from V and 6 bases from J, leaving 19 bases between. There are 16 residues in the CDR3. Germline V gene lookup returns CDR1 LGHDT and CDR2 YNNKEL (reference sequence). The CDR3 bases are TGTGCCAGCACCCCATTCGGGAGGGGAAGTAATTCACCCCTCCACTTT. Translation gives CASTPFGRGSNSPLHF.